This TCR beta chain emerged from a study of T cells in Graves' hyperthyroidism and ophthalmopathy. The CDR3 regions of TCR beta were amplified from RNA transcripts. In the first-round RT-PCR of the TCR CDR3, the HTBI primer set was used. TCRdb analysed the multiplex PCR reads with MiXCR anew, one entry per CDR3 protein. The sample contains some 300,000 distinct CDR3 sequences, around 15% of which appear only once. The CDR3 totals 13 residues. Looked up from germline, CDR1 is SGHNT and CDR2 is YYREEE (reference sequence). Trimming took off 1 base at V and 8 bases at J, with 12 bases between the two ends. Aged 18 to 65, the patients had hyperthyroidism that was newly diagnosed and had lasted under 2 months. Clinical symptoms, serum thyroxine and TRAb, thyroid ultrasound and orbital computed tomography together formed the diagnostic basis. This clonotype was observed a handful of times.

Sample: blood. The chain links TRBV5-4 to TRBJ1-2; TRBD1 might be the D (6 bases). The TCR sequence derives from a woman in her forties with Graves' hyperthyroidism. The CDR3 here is CASSLWDTWGYTF. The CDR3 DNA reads TGTGCCAGCAGCTTGTGGGACACTTGGGGCTACACCTTC. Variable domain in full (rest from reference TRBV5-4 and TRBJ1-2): ETGVTQSPTHLIKTRGQQVTLRCSSQSGHNTVSWYQQALGQGPQFIFQYYREEENGRGNFPPRFSGLQFPNYSSELNVNALELDDSALYLCASSLWDTWGYTFGSGTRLTVV.